The 10 T cell receptor beta chains below were found in one sample sequenced in a study of CD8 T cells in ankylosing spondylitis. Study outcomes and limitations: The study identified a TCR beta motif of several highly homologous variants that appeared characteristic of ankylosing spondylitis blood.

Their cognate antigens are unknown. TCRdb re-derived calls from the 5' RACE reads in MiXCR, one entry per CDR3 protein. The repertoire consists of fewer than 400,000 distinct CDR3 sequences, with 7% to 9% occurring once and the leading ten covering roughly 15%. The sequenced material came from blood, either unsorted or a sorted T cell fraction (not recorded which). The receptors derive from a male donor with ankylosing spondylitis.

The chain has TRBV11-1 and TRBJ2-3; the D gene is possibly TRBD2 (6 bases). V was pared by 1 base and J by 6 bases, with 11 bases between. Germline-derived CDR1 and CDR2 are SGHAT and FQDESV (reference sequence). The CDR3 is 14 residues long. The CDR3 coding sequence is TGTGCCAGCAGCTTAGGGGCGGGAAGCGATACGCAGTATTTT. Protein: CASSLGAGSDTQYF.

Many counts were recorded for this clonotype. V and J are TRBV5-1 and TRBJ2-3; 8 nucleotides match TRBD1. Germline loops: CDR1 SGHRS, CDR2 YFSETQ. The V and J ends lost 4 bases and 2 bases, in that order; junction bases with no gene match: 9. This CDR3 comprises 16 residues. The CDR3 here is CASSVTGTGFTDTQYF. The CDR3, as DNA: TGCGCCAGCAGCGTAACCGGGACAGGATTCACAGATACGCAGTATTTT. Based on the CDR3 plus reference TRBV5-1 and TRBJ2-3, the full variable domain is KAGVTQTPRYLIKTRGQQVTLSCSPISGHRSVSWYQQTPGQGLQFLFEYFSETQRNKGNFPGRFSGRQFSNSRSEMNVSTLELGDSALYLCASSVTGTGFTDTQYFGPGTRLTVL.

This clonotype was detected a few times. The chain uses TRBV6-6 and TRBJ1-2; D is unclear. The CDR3 sequence is 13 residues long. Germline-derived CDR1 and CDR2 are MNHNY and SVGAGI (reference sequence). V was clipped by 7 bases and J by 10 bases, with 19 bases between them. The CDR3 sequence is CASIPIRGLDYTF. CDR3 bases: TGTGCCAGCATTCCCATTCGAGGGCTTGACTACACCTTC.

This clonotype was counted many times. V and J are TRBV28 and TRBJ2-5; TRBD2 aligns across 7 bases. Germline V lookup: CDR1 MDHEN, CDR2 SYDVKM. V lost 0 bases to trimming and J lost 2 bases; unmatched junction nucleotides: 9. CDR3 length: 17 residues. The CDR3 region is CASSLWTAGVTQETQYF. CDR3 nucleotides: TGTGCCAGCAGTTTATGGACGGCGGGAGTAACACAAGAGACCCAGTACTTC. The full variable domain, with the rest looked up from reference TRBV28 and TRBJ2-5, is DVKVTQSSRYLVKRTGEKVFLECVQDMDHENMFWYRQDPGLGLRLIYFSYDVKMKEKGDIPEGYSVSREKKERFSLILESASTNQTSMYLCASSLWTAGVTQETQYFGPGTRLLVL.

This chain links TRBV4-2 with TRBJ1-2; a weak D match, TRBD1 (6 bases). This CDR3 has 17 residues. Germline values: CDR1 LGHNA, CDR2 YNFKEQ. The V end lost 3 bases, the J end lost 1 base, and 18 bases lay between the germline ends. The CDR3 nucleotides read TGTGCCAGCAGCCACCTCCTCCCGGGGGCCAGTAACTATGGCTACACCTTC. It yields the protein CASSHLLPGASNYGYTF.

The table lists this clonotype with a few counts. The chain employs TRBV7-9 and TRBJ1-1; D not certain. Trimming took off 7 bases at V and 3 bases at J, with 9 bases between the two ends. There are 12 residues in the CDR3. Germline CDR1 and CDR2: SEHNR and FQNEAQ (reference sequence). The CDR3 sequence is CASTHRDTEAFF. In DNA, the CDR3 is TGTGCCAGCACCCATAGGGACACTGAAGCTTTCTTT.

This clonotype was picked up many times. V usage is TRBV6-6 and J usage is TRBJ2-1; D remains unclear. Trimming took off 7 bases at V and 6 bases at J, with 10 bases between the two ends. CDR1 and CDR2 from the germline V gene are MNHNY and SVGAGI (reference sequence). This CDR3 has 12 residues. The CDR3 region has the DNA TGTGCCAGCAAAGGCCCCACCAATGAGCAGTTCTTC. It codes for CASKGPTNEQFF.

This clonotype was detected a few times. The chain uses TRBV10-3 and TRBJ1-1; tentative D call: TRBD1 (5 bases). This CDR3 contains 13 residues. V lost 0 bases to trimming and J lost 11 bases, with 13 bases between them. CDR1 is ENHRY, CDR2 SYGVKD, per germline. CDR3 sequence (DNA): TGTGCCATCAGTGAGTCGATCGTCGGGGCGGCTTTCTTT. It translates to CAISESIVGAAFF.

In its sample, this clonotype was seen many times. The J gene is TRBJ2-1, the V gene TRBV29-1, with D possibly matching TRBD1 (6 bases). The CDR3 has 13 residues. The germline V gene has CDR1 SQVTM and CDR2 ANQGSEA. Trimming shortened V by 7 bases and J by 9 bases, and 19 bases separated the two germline ends. CDR3 loop: CSAAIEGVGEQFF. CDR3 nucleotide sequence: TGCAGCGCAGCAATAGAGGGGGTTGGTGAGCAGTTCTTC.

In its sample, this clonotype was seen many times. The chain joins TRBV5-1 to TRBJ2-1; TRBD1 agrees at 10 bases. Germline lookup yields CDR1 SGHRS and CDR2 YFSETQ. CDR3 length: 14 residues. After removal of 0 bases from V and 9 bases from J, the junction contained 3 bases not matched to a gene. As DNA, the CDR3 is TGCGCCAGCAGCTTGGGACAGGGGGCATCTGAGCAGTTCTTC. Translating gives CASSLGQGASEQFF.